This record concerns one T cell receptor (beta chain) sequence. The target antigen is unknown. The sample comes from a study of shared clonotypes between healthy human individuals. Every contributor of samples was a Caucasian grown-up residing in Nashville, Tennessee. Study-level points and caveats: Compared with memory subsets, naive subsets generally had larger estimated richness.

V lost 7 bases and J 5 bases, leaving 9 bases between the germline ends. Germline CDR1 and CDR2: ENHRY and SYGVKD. This CDR3 is 11 amino acids long. Source study methods: From ImmunoSEQ came sequences covering only the junction and carrying no quality scores, so filtering differed. Produced via immunoSEQ multiplex PCR; TCRdb's table is partial and in-frame only. V, J and clone size are those of that table, while D and trimming were read from the DNA. The repertoire consists of roughly 1,100,000 clones, with about 76% occurring once and the leading ten covering roughly 1.4%. The chain recombines TRBV10-3 with TRBJ2-7; D gene unclear. The sample taken for sequencing was memory CD4+ T cells sorted from blood. Subset noted: CD45RA-negative fraction. The sequence came from a man aged 18 to 30 in good health. The CDR3 loop is CAITSKHEQYF. The CDR3 nucleotides are TGTGCCATCACCTCTAAACACGAGCAGTACTTC.